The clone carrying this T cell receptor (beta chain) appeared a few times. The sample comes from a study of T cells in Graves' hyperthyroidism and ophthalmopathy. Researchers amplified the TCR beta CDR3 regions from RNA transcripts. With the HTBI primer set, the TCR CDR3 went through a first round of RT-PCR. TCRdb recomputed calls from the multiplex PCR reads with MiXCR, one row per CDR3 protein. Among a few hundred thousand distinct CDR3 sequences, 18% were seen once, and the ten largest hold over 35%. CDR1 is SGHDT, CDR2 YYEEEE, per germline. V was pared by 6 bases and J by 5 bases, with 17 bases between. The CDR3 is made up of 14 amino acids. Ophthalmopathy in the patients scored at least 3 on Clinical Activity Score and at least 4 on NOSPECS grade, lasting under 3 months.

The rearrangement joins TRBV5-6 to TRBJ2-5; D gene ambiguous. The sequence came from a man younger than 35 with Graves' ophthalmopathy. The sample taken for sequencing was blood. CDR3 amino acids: CASTHPDLPETQYF. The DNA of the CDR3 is TGTGCCAGCACCCACCCCGACCTCCCGGAGACCCAGTACTTC.